This T cell receptor beta chain was observed in a study of blood T cell repertoires in COVID-19. Whole-study context: Whether acute or convalescent, the COVID-19 samples came from the United States, Italy and Spain. T cells, B-cell-depleted T cells, or PBMCs supplied cDNA or gDNA.

This clone was counted a single time. At one end the junction does not follow the germline gene, possibly because of a read error. As processed by the authors: How many nucleated cells were present was estimated from reference gene primer amplification. Here immunoSEQ multiplex PCR was the method, and the copy in TCRdb shows in-frame clones only, minus some. V and J calls and clone size are given by that table; D and trimming were obtained from the DNA. The sample records 200,000 or so clones, about 90% being singletons. Sequencing was carried out using peripheral blood. The TCR originated in a woman in her 70s with acute or convalescent COVID-19.

The CDR3 bases are TGTGCCAGCAGCCCCGGGACTAGCGGGGCCCACACGCTCTTC. This codes for CASSPGTSGAHTLF. This rearrangement joins TRBV11-3 to TRBJ2-7, with 13 nucleotides matching TRBD2. The germline V gene has CDR1 SGHNT and CDR2 YENEEA. The CDR3 has 14 residues.